This TCR beta chain was retrieved from a study of T cells in Graves' hyperthyroidism and ophthalmopathy (dated by TCRdb to about 2019). For context, the study as a whole: To identify distinguishing TCR V-J signatures, a discovery cohort of about 100 patients was used, comprising 43 with Graves' ophthalmopathy and 57 with stable Graves' hyperthyroidism. Whether ophthalmopathy could be predicted prospectively was tested in an independent validation cohort made up of under 20 hyperthyroidism patients plus 17 patients who later progressed to ophthalmopathy. For training and testing, the 80 to 100 patients in the discovery cohort were randomly divided in a 7:3 ratio. In over five Graves' hyperthyroidism patients, the study also compared T-cell repertoires from thyroid tissue with T-cell repertoires from blood. After sampling, hyperthyroidism patients received methimazole starting at 30 mg daily, and ophthalmopathy patients received high-dose intravenous methylprednisolone. TCR Vbeta CDR3 sequencing of some 140 peripheral blood samples (43 ophthalmopathy, 75 or so hyperthyroidism and roughly 17 progressor patients) is reported in the paper. Broader findings and caveats from the paper: During validation, the model predicted progression to ophthalmopathy a median of about 5.9 months ahead of onset, with just under 71% sensitivity and around 73% specificity. In cross-validation, a model built on a 13 V-J signature told ophthalmopathy apart from stable hyperthyroidism with 85% to 90% sensitivity and approximately 84% specificity, and in testing the same model reached 80%/75%. Sample size was not statistically predetermined, and investigators were not blinded to group allocation. Blood samples also contained most of the expanded thyroid clonotypes (frequency above 0.001), which suggests that blood repertoires may reflect thyroid immune responses.

A patient counted as having stable Graves' hyperthyroidism if no progression to ophthalmopathy occurred over 18 months of follow-up. Hyperthyroidism patients were aged 18 to 65 years and newly diagnosed, with disease duration of less than 2 months. Exclusion was applied to patients with uncontrolled infections, other autoimmune diseases, pregnancy or lactation. Clinical symptoms, serum thyroxine and TRAb, thyroid ultrasound, and orbital computed tomography formed the basis for the diagnoses. Trizol reagent was used to extract total RNA, and RNA quality was then checked on an Agilent 2100 Bioanalyzer. The TCR beta CDR3 regions were amplified from RNA transcripts. The first round of RT-PCR for the TCR CDR3 was performed with the HTBI primer set and the Qiagen OneStep RT-PCR kit. The libraries were constructed in a second round of multiplex PCR and then size-selected and purified. Sequencing of the libraries was done on an Illumina HiSeq2000 using paired-end 100 bp reads. In the authors' own workflow: Raw data were processed with SOAPnuke, discarding reads with adapters, uncalled bases, mean Phred below 15, or no exact constant-primer or identifier match. High-quality paired reads were merged using COPE v1.2.5, and each unique nucleotide sequence was defined as a clonotype. Clonotypes were aligned to IMGT TRBV, TRBD and TRBJ reference segments using MiTCR v1.1. The analysis included only V-J combinations with a frequency above 0.0001, which together covered around 99% of the repertoires. The TCS score was defined as the ratio of F50 (clonal expansion) to E x V (chaos), calculated using BLOSUM62-based TCRdist between CDR3 peptides within each V-J. Welch's t-statistics and random forest reduced roughly 530 V-J features to 10 to 15, which were used in a naive Bayes classifier (R e1071). The Morisita-Horn index was used to measure how similar the thyroid and blood repertoires were. TCRdb trimmed the raw reads at Q25, called clones with MiXCR and kept productive beta chains. Every entry covers one CDR3 protein and lists the most common genes and DNA from its rows. None of the V and J calls come from the authors' own analysis; TCRdb made them. This sample has a few hundred thousand distinct CDR3 sequences in its table, and about half of those were observed once. Together, the top ten hold around 7.7% of the sample.

This clonotype has ten or more counts. The specificity of this receptor is unknown. It has no much larger one-base neighbor in the sample; base qualities were not kept. Germline trimming amounts to 2 bases on V and 4 bases on J, with 13 as the count of junction bases outside the gene matches. The CDR3 covers 16 residues, taking in both the cysteine and the phenylalanine. This entry keeps only the CDR3 DNA: 48 bases, framed from base 1. Taken from the germline V gene (reference sequence), the CDR1 and CDR2 loops are DFQATT and SNEGSKA. Material: peripheral blood or thyroid tissue (not recorded which). This TCR came from a woman under 30 with Graves' hyperthyroidism. The V and J segments used are TRBV20-1 and TRBJ1-2, with 7 bases matching TRBD1. The DNA sequence is as follows: TGCAGTGCTAGACGCTCCTCGGGACAGCCCAGCTATGGCTACACCTTC. This gives the protein CSARRSSGQPSYGYTF.